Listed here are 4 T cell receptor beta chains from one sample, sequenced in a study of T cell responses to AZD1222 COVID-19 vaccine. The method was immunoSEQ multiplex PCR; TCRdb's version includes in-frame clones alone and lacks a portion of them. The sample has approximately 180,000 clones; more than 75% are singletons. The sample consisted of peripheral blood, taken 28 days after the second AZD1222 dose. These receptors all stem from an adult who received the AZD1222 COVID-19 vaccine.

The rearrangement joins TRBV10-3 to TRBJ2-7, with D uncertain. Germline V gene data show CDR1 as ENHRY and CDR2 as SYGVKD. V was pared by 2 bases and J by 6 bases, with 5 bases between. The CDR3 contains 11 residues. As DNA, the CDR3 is TGTGCCATCAGTGAGGATCGCGAGCAGTACTTC. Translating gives CAISEDREQYF.

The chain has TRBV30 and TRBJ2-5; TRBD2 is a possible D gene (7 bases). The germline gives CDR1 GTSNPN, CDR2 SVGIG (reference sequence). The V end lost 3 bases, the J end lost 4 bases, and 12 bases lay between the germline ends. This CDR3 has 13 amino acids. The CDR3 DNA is TGTGCCTGGAGGCGGGGGCGCAGAGAGACCCAGTACTTC. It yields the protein CAWRRGRRETQYF.

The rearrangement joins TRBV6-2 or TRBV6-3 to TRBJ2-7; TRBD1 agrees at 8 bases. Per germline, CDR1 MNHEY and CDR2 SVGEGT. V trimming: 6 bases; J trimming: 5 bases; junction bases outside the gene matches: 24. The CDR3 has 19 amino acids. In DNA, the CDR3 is TGTGCCAGCAGCCGGGGTCGTGGCAGGGGGCTATCCTCTGCGAACGAGCAGTACTTC. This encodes CASSRGRGRGLSSANEQYF.

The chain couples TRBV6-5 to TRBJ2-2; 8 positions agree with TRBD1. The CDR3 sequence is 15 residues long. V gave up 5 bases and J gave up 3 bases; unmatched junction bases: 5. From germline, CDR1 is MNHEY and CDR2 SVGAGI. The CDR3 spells CASSTRTGHTGELFF. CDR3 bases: TGTGCCAGCAGTACCAGGACAGGGCACACCGGGGAGCTGTTTTTT.